Listed here are 14 T cell receptor beta chains from one sample, sequenced in a study of identifying expanded T cells in peripheral blood. TCRdb's copy holds only in-frame clones and misses some; the assay was immunoSEQ multiplex PCR. The repertoire holds approximately 110,000 clones, with around 89% as singletons. The material sequenced was blood. Receptors were obtained from a person aged 18 to 75 in good health.

This chain joins TRBV11-3 and TRBJ2-1, with TRBD1 identical over 7 bases. Trimming at V came to 5 bases and at J to 7 bases, leaving 14 bases not matched to a gene. Germline V gives CDR1 SGHNT, CDR2 YENEEA. This CDR3 comprises 16 residues. The CDR3 here is CASSQNRGGRSNEQFF. The CDR3 DNA sequence: TGTGCCAGCAGCCAAAATCGAGGGGGCAGGTCAAATGAGCAGTTCTTC. Full variable domain (missing parts from reference TRBV11-3 and TRBJ2-1): EAGVVQSPRYKIIEKKQPVAFWCNPISGHNTLYWYLQNLGQGPELLIRYENEEAVDDSQLPKDRFSAERLKGVDSTLKIQPAELGDSAVYLCASSQNRGGRSNEQFFGPGTRLTVL.

This chain links TRBV5-6 with TRBJ1-2, with 10 bases matching TRBD1. The junction had 5 bases not matched to a gene; V was cut back by 0 bases and J by 6 bases. There are 15 residues in the CDR3. Germline V gene data show CDR1 as SGHDT and CDR2 as YYEEEE. CDR3 loop: CASSLGPGQGDGYTF. The CDR3 DNA reads as TGTGCCAGCAGCTTGGGGCCTGGACAGGGGGATGGCTACACCTTC.

The gene calls are TRBV27 and TRBJ1-2; 7 bases map to TRBD1. Germline V lookup: CDR1 MNHEY, CDR2 SMNVEV (reference sequence). CDR3 length equals 15 residues. V trimming: 2 bases; J trimming: 5 bases; junction bases outside the gene matches: 8. The CDR3 DNA follows: TGTGCCAGCAGTTTAGCAGGGGGGGCTAGATATGGCTACACCTTC. This sequence encodes CASSLAGGARYGYTF.

J is TRBJ2-7 and V is TRBV2; D gene ambiguous. Trimming cost V 0 bases and J 3 bases, with 0 bases left between them. Germline CDR1 reads SNHLY; CDR2 reads FYNNEI. The CDR3 extends over 11 amino acids. The CDR3 reads CASSEAYEQYF. For the CDR3, the DNA is TGTGCCAGCAGTGAAGCCTACGAGCAGTACTTC.

The chain links TRBV4-3 to TRBJ2-7; D might be TRBD1 (6 bases). The CDR3 has 15 residues. The germline V and J ends were trimmed by 7 bases and 0 bases, with 16 bases remaining between them. CDR1 is LGHNA, CDR2 YSLEER, per germline. The CDR3 spells CASTLTTGTSYEQYF. The CDR3 DNA follows: TGCGCCAGCACCCTTACTACAGGGACCTCCTACGAGCAGTACTTC.

The table lists this clone with many counts. This chain links TRBV5-5 with TRBJ1-2; unclear D gene. This CDR3 is 12 amino acids long. V was trimmed by 4 bases and J by 7 bases, leaving 11 bases between them. Germline V gene sequence: CDR1 SGHKS, CDR2 YYEKEE (reference sequence). CDR3 DNA sequence: TGTGCCAGCAGCCCCTTGAGTGGTGGCTACACCTTC. Its protein is CASSPLSGGYTF. Drawing the rest from reference TRBV5-5 and TRBJ1-2, the complete variable domain is DAGVTQSPTHLIKTRGQQVTLRCSPISGHKSVSWYQQVLGQGPQFIFQYYEKEERGRGNFPDRFSARQFPNYSSELNVNALLLGDSALYLCASSPLSGGYTFGSGTRLTVV.

The chain joins TRBV7-6 to TRBJ1-1; D gene unclear. V was cut by 1 base and J by 5 bases, with 8 bases left in between. The germline V gene has CDR1 SGHVS and CDR2 FNYEAQ. This CDR3 has 13 amino acids. The DNA of the CDR3 is TGTGCCAGCAGCTTAGGAGGGAGTACTGAAGCTTTCTTT. Translated, it gives CASSLGGSTEAFF.

The J gene is TRBJ1-2, the V gene TRBV13, with D tentatively TRBD1 (6 bases). V lost 4 bases to trimming and J lost 5 bases, with 26 bases between them. CDR3 size: 18 residues. Germline V lookup: CDR1 PRHDT, CDR2 FYEKMQ (reference sequence). The CDR3 DNA sequence: TGTGCCAGCAGCTCGCACAGGGAGCCGTTATCGGGAAGATATGGCTACACCTTC. It yields the protein CASSSHREPLSGRYGYTF.

The chain carries TRBV4-3 and TRBJ1-2; D gene ambiguous. The CDR3 contains 17 residues. V shed 4 bases and J shed 3 bases, with 21 bases lying between them. Germline CDR1 reads LGHNA; CDR2 reads YSLEER. CDR3 in amino acids: CASSPQDLSAGDYGYTF. The CDR3 coding sequence is TGCGCCAGCAGCCCACAAGATCTGAGTGCCGGCGACTATGGCTACACCTTC.

This chain joins TRBV19 and TRBJ2-5; 7 positions agree with TRBD1. CDR1 is LNHDA, CDR2 SQIVND, per germline (reference sequence). With V trimmed by 6 bases and J by 4 bases, 11 bases remained unmatched. This CDR3 is built from 15 residues. CDR3 sequence reads: CASRQGGGSGETQYF. The CDR3 DNA reads as TGTGCCAGTAGGCAAGGGGGCGGCTCCGGAGAGACCCAGTACTTC.

V and J are TRBV23-1 and TRBJ2-5; D may be TRBD1 or TRBD2 (5 bases each). TRBV23-1 is treated as an ORF (open reading frame) with a function not yet certain. With 2 bases removed from V and 3 bases from J, the gap between germline ends came to 13 bases. The CDR3 is 15 amino acids. The CDR3 region has the DNA TGCGCCAGCAGTCAAACCGGGGCACCAAAAGAGACCCAGTACTTC. It translates to CASSQTGAPKETQYF.

The rearrangement uses TRBV6-5 and TRBJ2-3; D is ambiguous. The germline V gene has CDR1 MNHEY and CDR2 SVGAGI. The V end lost 6 bases, the J end lost 6 bases, and 13 bases lay between the germline ends. The CDR3 is made up of 13 amino acids. CDR3 amino acids: CASRLTPTDTQYF. The CDR3 coding sequence is TGTGCCAGCAGGTTGACACCCACGGATACGCAGTATTTT.

The chain uses TRBV28 and TRBJ2-2; D is uncertain. The CDR3 has 15 residues. Trimming took off 7 bases at V and 4 bases at J, with 16 bases between the two ends. Germline lookup yields CDR1 MDHEN and CDR2 SYDVKM. CDR3 residues: CASNPSCPGTGELFF. Here the CDR3 DNA reads TGTGCCAGCAACCCTTCCTGCCCAGGCACCGGGGAGCTGTTTTTT. Full variable domain (rest looked up from reference TRBV28 and TRBJ2-2): DVKVTQSSRYLVKRTGEKVFLECVQDMDHENMFWYRQDPGLGLRLIYFSYDVKMKEKGDIPEGYSVSREKKERFSLILESASTNQTSMYLCASNPSCPGTGELFFGEGSRLTVL.

The chain has TRBV29-1 and TRBJ1-5; D is undetermined. Germline assignment: CDR1 SQVTM and CDR2 ANQGSEA. The CDR3 has 13 amino acids. V was pared by 6 bases and J by 10 bases, with 19 bases between. Here the CDR3 DNA reads TGCAGCGTGGAGGACGACCGCAATCGCCCCCAGCATTTT. Residues: CSVEDDRNRPQHF.